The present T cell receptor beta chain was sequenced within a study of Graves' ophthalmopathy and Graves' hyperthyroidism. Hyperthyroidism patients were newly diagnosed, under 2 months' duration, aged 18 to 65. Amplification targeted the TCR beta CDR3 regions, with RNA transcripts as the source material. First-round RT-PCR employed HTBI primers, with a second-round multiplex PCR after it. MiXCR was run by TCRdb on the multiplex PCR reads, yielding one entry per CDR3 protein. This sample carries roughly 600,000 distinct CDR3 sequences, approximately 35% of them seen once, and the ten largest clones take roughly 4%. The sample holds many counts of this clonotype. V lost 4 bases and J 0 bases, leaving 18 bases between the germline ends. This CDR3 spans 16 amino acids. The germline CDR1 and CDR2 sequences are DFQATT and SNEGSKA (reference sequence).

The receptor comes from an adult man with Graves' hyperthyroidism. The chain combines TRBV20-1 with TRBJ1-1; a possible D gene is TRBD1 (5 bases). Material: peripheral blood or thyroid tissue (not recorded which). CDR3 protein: CSATRVPGSMNTEAFF. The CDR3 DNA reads TGCAGTGCTACCAGGGTGCCTGGTTCCATGAACACTGAAGCTTTCTTT.